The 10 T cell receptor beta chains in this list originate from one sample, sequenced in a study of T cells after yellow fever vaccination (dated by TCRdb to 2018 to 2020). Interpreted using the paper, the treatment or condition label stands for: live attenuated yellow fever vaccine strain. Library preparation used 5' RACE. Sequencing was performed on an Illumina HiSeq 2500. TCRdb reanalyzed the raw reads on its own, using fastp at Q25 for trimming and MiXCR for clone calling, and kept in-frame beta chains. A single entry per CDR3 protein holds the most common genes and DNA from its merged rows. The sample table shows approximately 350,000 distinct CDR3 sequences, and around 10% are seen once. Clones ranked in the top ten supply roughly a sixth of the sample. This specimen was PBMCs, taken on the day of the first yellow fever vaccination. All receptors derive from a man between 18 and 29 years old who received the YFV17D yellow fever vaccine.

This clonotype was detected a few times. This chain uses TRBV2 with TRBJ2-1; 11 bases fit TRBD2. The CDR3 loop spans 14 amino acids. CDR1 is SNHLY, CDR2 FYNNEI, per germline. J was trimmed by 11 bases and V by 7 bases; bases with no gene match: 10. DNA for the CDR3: TGTGCCAGCACCCTAGCGGGGGGTCCCCTTAAGCAGTTCTTC. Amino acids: CASTLAGGPLKQFF.

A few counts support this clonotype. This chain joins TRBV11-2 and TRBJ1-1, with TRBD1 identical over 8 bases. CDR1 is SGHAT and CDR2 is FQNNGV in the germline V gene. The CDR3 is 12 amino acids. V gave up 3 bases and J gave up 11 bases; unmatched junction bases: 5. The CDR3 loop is CASSFPGGLAFF. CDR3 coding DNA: TGTGCCAGCAGCTTTCCAGGGGGCCTGGCTTTCTTT.

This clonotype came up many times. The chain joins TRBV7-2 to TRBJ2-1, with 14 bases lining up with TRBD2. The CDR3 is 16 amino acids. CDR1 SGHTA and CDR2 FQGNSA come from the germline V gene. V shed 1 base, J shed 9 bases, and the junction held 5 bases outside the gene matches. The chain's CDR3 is CASSLDGLAGGSEQFF. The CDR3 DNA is TGTGCCAGCAGCTTAGATGGACTAGCGGGGGGCAGTGAGCAGTTCTTC.

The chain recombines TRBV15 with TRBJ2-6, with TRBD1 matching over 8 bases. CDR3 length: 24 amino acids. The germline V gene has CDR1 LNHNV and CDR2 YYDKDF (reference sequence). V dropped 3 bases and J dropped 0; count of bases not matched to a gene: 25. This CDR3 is CATSSLRGQGPLPGSSSGANVLTF. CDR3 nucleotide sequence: TGTGCCACCAGCAGCCTACGAGGACAGGGACCGCTGCCTGGATCAAGCTCTGGGGCCAACGTCCTGACTTTC.

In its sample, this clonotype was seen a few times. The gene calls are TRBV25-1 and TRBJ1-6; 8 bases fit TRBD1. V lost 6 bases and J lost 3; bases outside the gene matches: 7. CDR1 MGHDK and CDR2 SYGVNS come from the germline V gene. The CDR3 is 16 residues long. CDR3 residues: CASSRSTGVYNSPLHF. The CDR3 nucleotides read TGTGCCAGCAGCCGTTCGACAGGGGTCTATAATTCACCCCTCCACTTT.

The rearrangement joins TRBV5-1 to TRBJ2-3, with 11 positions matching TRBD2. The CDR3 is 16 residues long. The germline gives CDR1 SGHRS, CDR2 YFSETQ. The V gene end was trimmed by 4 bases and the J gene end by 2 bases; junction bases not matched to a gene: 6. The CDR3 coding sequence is TGCGCCAGCAGCGAACTAGCGGGGGCTGTCACAGATACGCAGTATTTT. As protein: CASSELAGAVTDTQYF. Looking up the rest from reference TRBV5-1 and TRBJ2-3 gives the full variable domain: KAGVTQTPRYLIKTRGQQVTLSCSPISGHRSVSWYQQTPGQGLQFLFEYFSETQRNKGNFPGRFSGRQFSNSRSEMNVSTLELGDSALYLCASSELAGAVTDTQYFGPGTRLTVL.

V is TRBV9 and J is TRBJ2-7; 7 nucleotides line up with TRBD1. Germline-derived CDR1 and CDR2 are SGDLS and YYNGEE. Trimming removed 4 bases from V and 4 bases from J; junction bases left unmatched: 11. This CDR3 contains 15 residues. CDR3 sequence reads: CASSPGTVKQYEQYV. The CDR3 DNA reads TGTGCCAGCAGCCCCGGGACAGTTAAACAGTACGAGCAGTACGTC.

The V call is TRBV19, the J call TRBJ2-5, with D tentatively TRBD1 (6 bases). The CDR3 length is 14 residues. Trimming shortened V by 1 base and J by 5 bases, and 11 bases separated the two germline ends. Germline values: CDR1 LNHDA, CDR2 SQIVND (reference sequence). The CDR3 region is CASSIAQGSETQYF. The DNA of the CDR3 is TGTGCCAGTAGTATAGCCCAGGGGTCGGAGACCCAGTACTTC.

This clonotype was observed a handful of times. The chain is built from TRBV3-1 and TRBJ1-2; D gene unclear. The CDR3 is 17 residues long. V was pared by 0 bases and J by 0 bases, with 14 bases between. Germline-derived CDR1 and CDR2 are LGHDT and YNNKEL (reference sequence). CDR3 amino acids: CASSQELGGRPNYGYTF. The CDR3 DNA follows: TGTGCCAGCAGCCAAGAGCTGGGAGGGAGGCCTAACTATGGCTACACCTTC. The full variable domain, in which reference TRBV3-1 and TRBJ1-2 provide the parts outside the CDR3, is DTAVSQTPKYLVTQMGNDKSIKCEQNLGHDTMYWYKQDSKKFLKIMFSYNNKELIINETVPNRFSPKSPDKAHLNLHINSLELGDSAVYFCASSQELGGRPNYGYTFGSGTRLTVV.

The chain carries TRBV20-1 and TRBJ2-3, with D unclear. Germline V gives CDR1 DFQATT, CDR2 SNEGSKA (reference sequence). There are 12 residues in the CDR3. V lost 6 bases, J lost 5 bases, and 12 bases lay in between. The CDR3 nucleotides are TGCAGTGCCACTTGGGCTCTAGATACGCAGTATTTT. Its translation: CSATWALDTQYF.